This T cell receptor beta chain was profiled in a study of blood T cell repertoires in COVID-19. For the study at large: Sources were T cells, B-cell-depleted T cells, or PBMCs; the material itself was cDNA or gDNA.

With regard to this clone: Other DNA variants within this sample encode the same CDR3.

The CDR3 sequence is 14 residues long. The germline V gene has CDR1 MNHEY and CDR2 SVGAGI. V dropped 2 bases and J dropped 8; count of bases not matched to a gene: 2. Only in-frame clones appear in the TCRdb table, and some are missing; sequencing was by immunoSEQ multiplex PCR. Of under 250,000 clones detected, approximately 90% appear once; the ten largest clones hold over 0.75%. This sequence joins TRBV6-5 and TRBJ1-6; TRBD1 aligns across 8 bases. The TCR sequence derives from a man in his sixties with COVID-19, enrolled during active disease. Specimen: peripheral blood. CDR3 sequence (DNA): TGTGCCAGCAGTTACGGGACAGGCGATTCACCCCTCCACTTT. Its protein is CASSYGTGDSPLHF.